Each of the 25 T cell receptor beta chains below was sequenced from the same sample in a study of blood T cell repertoires in COVID-19. TCRdb's copy holds only in-frame clones and misses some; the assay was immunoSEQ multiplex PCR. The sample comprises some 180,000 clones, roughly 79% of which are singletons, and approximately 9.9% rests with the top ten. The sample was peripheral blood. The receptors stem from a woman aged 40 to 50 with COVID-19, enrolled during active disease.

The CDR3 bases are TGTGCCAGCAGCACGACAAGTTCGACGACTAATGAAAAACTGTTTTTT. It codes for CASSTTSSTTNEKLFF. The chain uses TRBV7-9 and TRBJ1-4; D unclear. V gave up 5 bases and J gave up 2 bases, with 15 bases separating them. CDR1 and CDR2 (germline): SEHNR, FQNEAQ (reference sequence). The CDR3 is made up of 16 amino acids.

This clone showed up just once. The chain uses TRBV28 and TRBJ1-2; 10 nucleotides match TRBD1. Trimming removed 6 bases from V and 4 bases from J; junction bases left unmatched: 11. Per germline, CDR1 MDHEN and CDR2 SYDVKM. The CDR3 has 16 residues. The CDR3 coding sequence is TGTGCCAGCAGACCCCTGGACAGGGGGGGAGCCTATGGCTACACCTTC. Residues: CASRPLDRGGAYGYTF.

This clone has ten or more counts. The V gene is TRBV19, the J gene TRBJ2-7, with D perhaps matching TRBD1 (5 bases). In germline, CDR1 is LNHDA, CDR2 SQIVND (reference sequence). The CDR3 totals 15 residues. Trimming stripped 7 bases from V and 3 bases from J, with 19 bases between. The CDR3 here is CASKVTKGSGYEQYF. The CDR3 bases are TGTGCCAGTAAGGTCACGAAGGGGTCAGGCTACGAGCAGTACTTC.

The chain carries TRBV6-5 and TRBJ1-1; 8 bases agree with TRBD1. CDR3 length: 14 residues. Losses at the gene ends were 6 bases for V and 6 bases for J; bases not matched to a gene: 9. Per germline, CDR1 MNHEY and CDR2 SVGAGI. The CDR3 spells CASRDRVGWAEAFF. For the CDR3, the DNA is TGTGCCAGCAGGGACAGGGTTGGTTGGGCTGAAGCTTTCTTT.

The chain recombines TRBV12-3 or TRBV12-4 with TRBJ1-3; possibly TRBD1 for D (6 bases). This CDR3 contains 13 residues. Trimming removed 6 bases from V and 2 bases from J, with 8 bases in between. The CDR3 DNA reads TGTGCCAGCAGACCAGGGGCTGGAAACACCATATATTTT. Translating it yields CASRPGAGNTIYF.

The V call is TRBV9, the J call TRBJ2-1; maybe TRBD1 (6 bases). V gave up 0 bases and J gave up 2 bases, with 15 bases separating them. The CDR3 is 17 amino acids. The germline V gene encodes CDR1 SGDLS and CDR2 YYNGEE. The CDR3, as DNA: TGTGCCAGCAGCGTAGTGGATACAGGGATCCCCTACAATGAGCAGTTCTTC. Translating gives CASSVVDTGIPYNEQFF.

V and J are TRBV7-8 and TRBJ2-7; no definite D call. Germline V CDR1 and CDR2: SGHVS, FQNEAQ. Trimming shortened V by 2 bases and J by 4 bases, and 18 bases separated the two germline ends. The CDR3 extends over 16 amino acids. The CDR3 bases are TGTGCCAGCAGCTTATCGGTGCGTCAGACGGGTTACGAGCAGTACTTC. Translating it yields CASSLSVRQTGYEQYF.

V is TRBV5-8 and J is TRBJ2-1; 9 bases agree with TRBD1. V shed 4 bases, J shed 8 bases, and the junction held 10 bases outside the gene matches. The CDR3 length is 15 residues. In germline, CDR1 is SGHTS, CDR2 YDEGEE. Here the CDR3 reads CASSIWTGVYHEQFF. Here the CDR3 DNA reads TGTGCCAGCAGCATCTGGACAGGGGTATATCATGAGCAGTTCTTC.

The chain employs TRBV7-2 and TRBJ2-1; 9 nucleotides align to TRBD1. Germline CDR1 SGHTA, CDR2 FQGNSA. J gave up 12 bases and V 4 bases, and 7 bases lay outside the gene matches. The CDR3 runs 13 residues. The CDR3 DNA follows: TGTGCCAGCAGCTCCCGGGACAGGGACGGGCAGTTCTTC. Protein product: CASSSRDRDGQFF.

This sequence joins TRBV7-8 and TRBJ2-3, with 11 bases identical to TRBD2. This CDR3 region has 17 residues. Trimming cost V 7 bases and J 8 bases; bases outside gene matches: 17. Germline V gene sequence: CDR1 SGHVS, CDR2 FQNEAQ. Written as DNA, the CDR3 is TGTGCCAGCACCTTCCTAACTAGCGGGAGTATTGGGGGTACGCAGTATTTT. Translation gives CASTFLTSGSIGGTQYF.

The V call is TRBV7-9, the J call TRBJ2-5; 16 positions match TRBD2. CDR3 length: 18 residues. Germline V gene lookup returns CDR1 SEHNR and CDR2 FQNEAQ (reference sequence). V was pared by 4 bases and J by 4 bases, with 9 bases of the junction left unmatched. The CDR3 DNA reads as TGTGCCAGCAGCTCCTCGGGACTAGCGGGAGGGCCGAGAGAGACCCAGTACTTC. Translated: CASSSSGLAGGPRETQYF.

Comment on this clone: Relative to the germline gene, one junction end is altered; a read error may explain this. V and J are TRBV7-3 and TRBJ1-6; D unclear. CDR1 and CDR2 from the germline V gene are SGHTA and FQGTGA. The length of the CDR3 is 13 residues. The CDR3 loop reads CASSFSHNSPLHF. The CDR3 DNA is TGTGCCAGCAGCTTCTCCCATAATTCACCCCTCCACTTT.

V is TRBV27 and J is TRBJ2-1; 8 nucleotides agree with TRBD1. The CDR3 extends over 15 amino acids. Germline-derived CDR1 and CDR2 are MNHEY and SMNVEV (reference sequence). J gave up 6 bases and V 2 bases, and 6 bases lay outside the gene matches. The CDR3, as DNA: TGTGCCAGCAGTTTAATGGGACAGGCCCTCAATGAGCAGTTCTTC. Residues: CASSLMGQALNEQFF.

This clone was counted once. V and J are TRBV28 and TRBJ2-1; 10 bases map to TRBD2. The germline gives CDR1 MDHEN, CDR2 SYDVKM. J gave up 2 bases and V 6 bases, and 10 bases lay outside the gene matches. The CDR3 is 17 residues long. The CDR3 here is CASSSLAGVGPYNEQFF. CDR3 nucleotides: TGTGCCAGCAGCTCTCTAGCGGGAGTGGGACCCTACAATGAGCAGTTCTTC.

The chain is built from TRBV15 and TRBJ1-2; 9 bases map to TRBD1. Losses at the gene ends were 0 bases for V and 4 bases for J; bases not matched to a gene: 6. The CDR3 sequence is 16 residues long. Looked up from germline, CDR1 is LNHNV and CDR2 is YYDKDF (reference sequence). The CDR3 DNA is TGTGCCACCAGCAGAGATCAGGGACAGGGCATCTATGGCTACACCTTC. Translating it yields CATSRDQGQGIYGYTF.

Relative to its sample, this clone is medium-sized (0.01 to 0.1%). V gene TRBV6-5 combines with J gene TRBJ2-5; maybe TRBD2 (6 bases). CDR1 and CDR2 (germline): MNHEY, SVGAGI. V shed 2 bases and J shed 4 bases, with 14 bases lying between them. This CDR3 has 15 amino acids. The CDR3 is CASSYGLASLETQYF. CDR3 coding DNA: TGTGCCAGCAGTTACGGGCTAGCGAGCTTAGAGACCCAGTACTTC.

The sample holds a few counts of this clone. The rearrangement uses TRBV19 and TRBJ2-2, with 13 bases aligning to TRBD2. Germline CDR1 reads LNHDA; CDR2 reads SQIVND (reference sequence). The CDR3 runs 16 residues. With V trimmed by 7 bases and J by 7 bases, 9 bases remained unmatched. CDR3 nucleotide sequence: TGTGCCAGTACCTTAACTAGCGGGGGGGCCCTCGGGGAGCTGTTTTTT. This codes for CASTLTSGGALGELFF.

The chain links TRBV2 to TRBJ1-4, with 8 bases identical to TRBD1. V gave up 5 bases and J gave up 11 bases; unmatched junction bases: 7. CDR1 and CDR2 from the germline V gene are SNHLY and FYNNEI. The CDR3 loop spans 13 amino acids. CDR3 in DNA: TGTGCCAGCAGTACCGGGACAGGCGAGAAACTGTTTTTT. Residues: CASSTGTGEKLFF.

This rearrangement joins TRBV7-2 to TRBJ2-3, with 8 positions matching TRBD2. Germline CDR1 reads SGHTA; CDR2 reads FQGNSA. V trimming: 5 bases; J trimming: 1 base; junction bases outside the gene matches: 8. The CDR3 runs to 16 residues. The CDR3: CASSPPGLVGTDTQYF. Written as DNA, the CDR3 is TGTGCCAGCAGCCCCCCGGGACTAGTGGGCACAGATACGCAGTATTTT. Variable domain in full (rest from reference TRBV7-2 and TRBJ2-3): GAGVSQSPSNKVTEKGKDVELRCDPISGHTALYWYRQSLGQGLEFLIYFQGNSAPDKSGLPSDRFSAERTGGSVSTLTIQRTQQEDSAVYLCASSPPGLVGTDTQYFGPGTRLTVL.

This clone has at least ten counts. The chain has TRBV13 and TRBJ1-3; D is perhaps TRBD1 (6 bases). Deletions cut 9 bases from V and 4 bases from J, with 13 bases between. The CDR3 sequence is 13 residues long. CDR1 is PRHDT, CDR2 FYEKMQ, per germline (reference sequence). CDR3 loop: CASSMDRGNTIYF. CDR3 sequence (DNA): TGTGCCAGTTCCATGGACAGAGGAAACACCATATATTTT.

The chain uses TRBV7-9 and TRBJ2-1; TRBD2 matches 9 bases. This CDR3 region has 16 residues. V shed 0 bases, J shed 4 bases, and the junction held 4 bases outside the gene matches. The germline CDR1 and CDR2 sequences are SEHNR and FQNEAQ (reference sequence). As DNA, the CDR3 is TGTGCCAGCAGCTTAGCGATAGCGGGGGCTTACAATGAGCAGTTCTTC. Translated, it gives CASSLAIAGAYNEQFF.

The chain couples TRBV5-3 to TRBJ2-2; 10 bases are a match to TRBD1. TRBV5-3 is an ORF; its function is uncertain. CDR3 length: 17 amino acids. Unmatched junction bases numbered 5, after V lost 0 bases and J lost 3 bases. The CDR3 spells CARSLGGQGPDTGELFF. Written as DNA, the CDR3 is TGTGCCAGAAGCTTGGGGGGACAGGGGCCGGACACCGGGGAGCTGTTTTTT.

The chain carries TRBV18 and TRBJ2-7; a weak D match, TRBD1 (6 bases). V was clipped by 0 bases and J by 2 bases, with 8 bases between them. CDR1 and CDR2 from the germline V gene are KGHSH and LQKENI. CDR3 length: 14 residues. The CDR3 is CASSPPGQPYEQYV. The CDR3 DNA is TGTGCCAGCTCACCACCGGGACAACCCTACGAGCAGTACGTC.

CDR3 nucleotide sequence: TGTGCCAGCAGCTTCGGGACATCGGGATTTCAGTACTTC. Translation gives CASSFGTSGFQYF. The chain recombines TRBV11-3 with TRBJ2-4, with a tentative D call TRBD1 (6 bases). The V end was cut by 3 bases, the J end by 11 bases, with 14 bases between. CDR1 is SGHNT, CDR2 YENEEA, per germline. The CDR3 consists of 13 residues.

This clone appeared a few times. The CDR3 DNA follows: TGTGCCAGCAGCCTCGAGGGTGAAAAACTGTTTTTT. Amino acids: CASSLEGEKLFF. This rearrangement joins TRBV3-1 (or the pseudogene TRBV3-2) to TRBJ1-4; D not resolved. The germline V gene encodes CDR1 LGHDT and CDR2 YNNKEL (reference sequence). V lost 4 bases and J 7 bases, leaving 7 bases between the germline ends. This CDR3 comprises 12 residues.